A single sample is the source of the 22 T cell receptor beta chains below, sequenced in a study of shared clonotypes between healthy human individuals. As defined, naive CD8 cells were CD45RO-negative and positively selected for CCR7, with terminally differentiated effector memory CD45RA+ cells excluded. Data came from immunoSEQ multiplex PCR; TCRdb stores just in-frame clones and leaves some out. Among 550,000 to 750,000 clones listed, 90% to 95% were seen once. Sequenced sample: naive CD8+ T cells sorted from blood. These receptor sequences come from a man between 25 and 39 years old in good health.

On this clone itself: The junction does not match germline at one end; this may be a read error. The sample has other DNA sequences that encode this CDR3 too. This chain uses TRBV12-5 with TRBJ2-1, with no clear D. Germline lookup yields CDR1 LGHNT and CDR2 FRNRAP. There are 11 residues in the CDR3. The CDR3 nucleotides read TGTGCTAGTGGGTTGGGCAATGAGCAGTTCTTC. It yields the protein CASGLGNEQFF. The complete variable domain, with remaining parts taken from reference TRBV12-5 and TRBJ2-1, reads DARVTQTPRHKVTEMGQEVTMRCQPILGHNTVFWYRQTMMQGLELLAYFRNRAPLDDSGMPKDRFSAEMPDATLATLKIQPSEPRDSAVYFCASGLGNEQFFGPGTRLTVL.

Regarding this clone: Other nucleotide sequences from this sample produce the same CDR3. V gene TRBV27 combines with J gene TRBJ2-7; D may be TRBD1 or TRBD2 (6 bases each). Germline V gene lookup returns CDR1 MNHEY and CDR2 SMNVEV (reference sequence). The V gene lost 2 bases and the J gene lost 4 bases, with 9 bases spanning the gap. This CDR3 is 13 amino acids long. The CDR3 region has the DNA TGTGCCAGCAGTTTAGGAGGGGGGTACGAGCAGTACTTC. It encodes CASSLGGGYEQYF.

This chain joins TRBV6-6 and TRBJ2-7, with TRBD1 matching over 8 bases. Losses at the gene ends were 6 bases for V and 5 bases for J; bases not matched to a gene: 12. Germline V gives CDR1 MNHNY, CDR2 SVGAGI (reference sequence). CDR3 length: 15 residues. The CDR3 DNA follows: TGTGCCAGCAGCAGCCCAGACAGGGGATGGGACGAGCAGTACTTC. Translating it yields CASSSPDRGWDEQYF.

This clone was counted a single time. The rearrangement joins TRBV7-8 to TRBJ2-7; maybe TRBD1 (6 bases). The germline V gene has CDR1 SGHVS and CDR2 FQNEAQ. Trimming took 3 bases from V and 2 from J, leaving 14 bases between them. This CDR3 is 15 amino acids long. CDR3 sequence: CASSLELDSAYEQYF. The CDR3 DNA reads TGTGCCAGCAGCTTGGAACTGGACAGCGCCTACGAGCAGTACTTC.

The V call is TRBV28, the J call TRBJ2-7; TRBD1 aligns across 7 bases. V lost 6 bases to trimming and J lost 3 bases; unmatched junction nucleotides: 5. The CDR3 is 13 amino acids. CDR1 and CDR2 from the germline V gene are MDHEN and SYDVKM. The CDR3 DNA is TGTGCCAGCAGCCTGACAGGGATCTACGAGCAGTACTTC. Translated, it gives CASSLTGIYEQYF.

The J gene is TRBJ2-6, the V gene TRBV30; D not resolved. Germline assignment: CDR1 GTSNPN and CDR2 SVGIG (reference sequence). This CDR3 region has 15 residues. Trimming removed 0 bases at V and 4 bases at J, with 10 bases between. In DNA form, the CDR3 reads TGTGCCTGGAGTGTATTAGGTCTCGGGGCCAACGTCCTGACTTTC. Protein sequence: CAWSVLGLGANVLTF. Using reference TRBV30 and TRBJ2-6 for the parts outside the CDR3, the full variable domain is SQTIHQWPATLVQPVGSPLSLECTVEGTSNPNLYWYRQAAGRGLQLLFYSVGIGQISSEVPQNLSASRPQDRQFILSSKKLLLSDSGFYLCAWSVLGLGANVLTFGAGSRLTVL.

The chain carries TRBV15 and TRBJ1-5, with D possibly matching TRBD1 (6 bases). The CDR3 sequence is 15 residues long. Germline assignment: CDR1 LNHNV and CDR2 YYDKDF (reference sequence). Trimming took 5 bases from V and 5 from J, leaving 16 bases between them. The CDR3 nucleotides are TGTGCCACCAGCGGAGCCCAGGGGTGGGATCAGCCCCAGCATTTT. Translation gives CATSGAQGWDQPQHF.

On this clone itself: The identical CDR3 is also encoded by other nucleotide sequences in the sample. This chain uses TRBV7-9 with TRBJ2-3, with 14 nucleotides matching TRBD2. Germline V lookup: CDR1 SEHNR, CDR2 FQNEAQ (reference sequence). The CDR3 runs to 16 residues. The J segment lost 3 bases and the V segment lost 5 bases, leaving 4 bases of the junction unmatched. The CDR3: CASSGLAGGSTDTQYF. The CDR3 coding sequence is TGTGCCAGCAGCGGACTAGCGGGAGGCAGTACAGATACGCAGTATTTT.

This chain connects TRBV4-2 to TRBJ2-1, with TRBD2 matching 11 bases. The ends lost 4 bases at V and 4 bases at J; junction bases unmatched: 18. Germline V gives CDR1 LGHNA, CDR2 YNFKEQ. This CDR3 is built from 20 residues. DNA for the CDR3: TGTGCCAGCAGCCTCATAGGGGGACTAGCGGACGATTTCGGATACAATGAGCAGTTCTTC. This gives the protein CASSLIGGLADDFGYNEQFF.

The CDR3 here is CASSLFLDEQYF. CDR3 bases: TGTGCCAGCAGCTTATTCCTGGACGAGCAGTACTTC. V and J are TRBV7-2 and TRBJ2-7; D is undetermined. The CDR3 consists of 12 residues. The V end lost 2 bases, the J end lost 5 bases, and 7 bases lay between the germline ends. CDR1 and CDR2 from the germline V gene are SGHTA and FQGNSA.

To note about this clone: Different DNA sequences within this sample yield the same CDR3. V is TRBV29-1 and J is TRBJ2-1; TRBD2 agrees at 12 bases. V lost 6 bases and J lost 4; bases outside the gene matches: 4. This CDR3 has 14 amino acids. Looked up from germline, CDR1 is SQVTM and CDR2 is ANQGSEA. The CDR3 spells CSVTGTSGYNEQFF. In nucleotides, the CDR3 is TGCAGCGTCACCGGGACTAGCGGGTACAATGAGCAGTTCTTC.

Turning to this clone: Additional DNA sequences in this sample encode the identical CDR3. The chain links TRBV5-6 to TRBJ2-4; D unresolved. Looked up from germline, CDR1 is SGHDT and CDR2 is YYEEEE. The V and J ends lost 0 bases and 1 base respectively, with 2 bases between them. The CDR3 sequence is 13 residues long. DNA for the CDR3: TGTGCCAGCAGCTTGGGGGCCAAAAACATTCAGTACTTC. It translates to CASSLGAKNIQYF. The variable domain in full, completed from reference TRBV5-6 and TRBJ2-4, reads DAGVTQSPTHLIKTRGQQVTLRCSPKSGHDTVSWYQQALGQGPQFIFQYYEEEERQRGNFPDRFSGHQFPNYSSELNVNALLLGDSALYLCASSLGAKNIQYFGAGTRLSVL.

The gene calls are TRBV6-1 and TRBJ2-1, with a possible D match to TRBD2 (6 bases). Trimming pared 4 bases from V and 5 bases from J, leaving 9 bases between. The germline CDR1 and CDR2 sequences are MNHNS and SASEGT. This CDR3 has 13 amino acids. The DNA for the CDR3 is TGTGCCAGCAGTGGGAGGGCGGACAATGAGCAGTTCTTC. Its protein product is CASSGRADNEQFF.

The chain couples TRBV14 to TRBJ1-3; no clear D. V was cut by 1 base and J by 0 bases, with 7 bases left in between. This CDR3 is built from 15 residues. Germline CDR1 is SGHDN and CDR2 is FVKESK. The CDR3 bases are TGTGCCAGCAGCCAAGGGCAGAACTCTGGAAACACCATATATTTT. Amino acid sequence: CASSQGQNSGNTIYF.

The J gene is TRBJ2-3, the V gene TRBV9; 8 nucleotides match TRBD1. V shed 3 bases, J shed 2 bases, and the junction held 11 bases outside the gene matches. The CDR3 runs to 17 residues. Germline lookup yields CDR1 SGDLS and CDR2 YYNGEE. The CDR3 DNA follows: TGTGCCAGCAGCGCGAAACAGACAGGGGACTCCACAGATACGCAGTATTTT. The encoded protein is CASSAKQTGDSTDTQYF.

CDR3 in amino acids: CASSDPAAQERPYGYTF. The CDR3 DNA reads TGCGCCAGCAGTGACCCAGCGGCCCAAGAGAGACCCTATGGCTACACCTTC. J is TRBJ1-2 and V is TRBV10-2, with D unresolved. Germline CDR1 WSHSY, CDR2 SAAADI. The CDR3 extends over 17 amino acids. V was clipped by 3 bases and J by 4 bases, with 21 bases between them.

In this sample, this clone turned up once. The chain has TRBV11-3 and TRBJ2-5; 9 positions agree with TRBD1. This CDR3 comprises 13 residues. Germline V lookup: CDR1 SGHNT, CDR2 YENEEA. J was trimmed by 4 bases and V by 6 bases; bases with no gene match: 3. The CDR3 sequence is CASRQGAGETQYF. CDR3 DNA sequence: TGTGCCAGCAGACAGGGGGCTGGAGAGACCCAGTACTTC.

V and J are TRBV5-5 and TRBJ2-7; 11 positions agree with TRBD1. J lost 2 bases, V lost 0 bases, and 1 base had no gene match. Germline loops: CDR1 SGHKS, CDR2 YYEKEE (reference sequence). This CDR3 region has 15 residues. The CDR3 DNA sequence: TGTGCCAGCAGCTTGGCGGGACAGGGGGCCTACGAGCAGTACTTC. Protein sequence: CASSLAGQGAYEQYF.

Only one count was recorded for this clone. The chain carries TRBV27 and TRBJ1-5; D remains unclear. The germline V gene has CDR1 MNHEY and CDR2 SMNVEV (reference sequence). Deletions cut 6 bases from V and 1 base from J, with 10 bases between. The CDR3 loop spans 14 amino acids. CDR3: CASSLFGSNQPQHF. The CDR3, as DNA: TGTGCCAGCAGCCTCTTCGGAAGCAATCAGCCCCAGCATTTT.

This clone was detected once. This sequence joins TRBV27 and TRBJ2-7; 8 bases map to TRBD2. The CDR3 totals 14 residues. V lost 2 bases, J lost 5 bases, and 5 bases stayed unmatched. The germline V gene encodes CDR1 MNHEY and CDR2 SMNVEV (reference sequence). CDR3 sequence reads: CASSLVAGGNEQYF. CDR3 DNA: TGTGCCAGCAGTTTAGTTGCGGGGGGCAACGAGCAGTACTTC.

J is TRBJ2-7 and V is TRBV27; 11 bases are shared with TRBD1. The V and J ends lost 5 bases and 4 bases, in that order; junction bases with no gene match: 10. The germline V gene encodes CDR1 MNHEY and CDR2 SMNVEV (reference sequence). The CDR3 sequence is 16 residues long. The CDR3 here is CASSAGQGASVYEQYF. CDR3 nucleotide sequence: TGTGCCAGCAGTGCCGGACAGGGGGCGAGTGTGTACGAGCAGTACTTC.

The rearrangement uses TRBV7-8 and TRBJ2-5; weak D call: TRBD1 (6 bases). V lost 1 base and J 4 bases, leaving 13 bases between the germline ends. The germline V gene encodes CDR1 SGHVS and CDR2 FQNEAQ. The CDR3 spans 15 residues. The CDR3 nucleotides are TGTGCCAGCAGCTTAGGCACAGGGCATGGAGAGACCCAGTACTTC. It is translated as CASSLGTGHGETQYF.